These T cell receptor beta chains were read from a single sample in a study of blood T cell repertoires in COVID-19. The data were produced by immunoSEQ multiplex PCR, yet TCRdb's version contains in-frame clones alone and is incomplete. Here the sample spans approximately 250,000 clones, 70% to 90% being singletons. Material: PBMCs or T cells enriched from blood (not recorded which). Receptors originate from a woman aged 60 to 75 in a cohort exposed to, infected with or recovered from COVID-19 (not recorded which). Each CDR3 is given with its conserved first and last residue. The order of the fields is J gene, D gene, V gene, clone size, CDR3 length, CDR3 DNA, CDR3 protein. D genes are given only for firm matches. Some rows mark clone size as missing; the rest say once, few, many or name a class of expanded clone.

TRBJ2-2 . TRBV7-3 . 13 TGTGCCAGCAGCCCAAGCGAAGACGGGGAGCTGTTTTTT CASSPSEDGELFF
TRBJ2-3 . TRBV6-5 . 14 TGTGCCAGCAGTTCCACCGACAGTCCTTATACGCAGTATTTT CASSSTDSPYTQYF
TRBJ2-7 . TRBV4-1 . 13 TGCGCCAGCAGCCAAGATACGGCCTACGAGCAGTACTTC CASSQDTAYEQYF
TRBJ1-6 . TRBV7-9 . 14 TGTGCCAGCAGCTTACCAGGGGTAAATTCACCCCTCCACTTT CASSLPGVNSPLHF
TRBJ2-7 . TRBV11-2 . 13 TGTGCCAGCAGCTTAGCGGGAGCGGACGAGCAGTACTTC CASSLAGADEQYF
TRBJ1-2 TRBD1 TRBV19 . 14 TGTGCCAGCCGGGACAGGGCTTCTCGGTATGGCTACACCTTC CASRDRASRYGYTF
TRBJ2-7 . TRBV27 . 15 TGTGCCAGCAGTCGAAGAGGTGAGGGTTTCTACGAGCAGTACTTC CASSRRGEGFYEQYF
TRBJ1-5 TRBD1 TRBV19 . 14 TGTGCCAGTAGTCCGGGACAGTCTTATCAGCCCCAGCATTTT CASSPGQSYQPQHF
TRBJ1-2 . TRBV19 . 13 TGTGCCAGTAGTTGGACGGGGGAATATGGCTACACCTTC CASSWTGEYGYTF
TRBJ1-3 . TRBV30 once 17 TGTGCCTGGGGGGTATGCAGGGTGCACTTCTCTGGAAACACCATATATTTT CAWGVCRVHFSGNTIYF
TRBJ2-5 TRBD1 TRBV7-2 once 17 TGTGCCAGCAGCTTAGGTAGAGGGGGCGTTGACCAAGAGACCCAGTACTTC CASSLGRGGVDQETQYF
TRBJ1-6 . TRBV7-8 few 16 TGTGCCAGCAGCTTAGGAGGTGCCCTCAAGCGTTCACCCCTCCACTTT CASSLGGALKRSPLHF
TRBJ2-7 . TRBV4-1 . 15 TGCGCCAGCAGCCAAGATGGCAGGGAGGCTTACGAGCAGTACTTC CASSQDGREAYEQYF
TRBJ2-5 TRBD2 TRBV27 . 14 TGTGCCAGCAGTGAAGCGGGAGGGGAGGAGACCCAGTACTTC CASSEAGGEETQYF
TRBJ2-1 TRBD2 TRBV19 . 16 TGTGCCAGTAGTGGAACTAGCGGGAGGGTCAACAATGAGCAGTTCTTC CASSGTSGRVNNEQFF
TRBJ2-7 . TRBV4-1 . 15 TGCGCCAGCAGCCAAGATATGGGGGCCCCCTACGAGCAGTACTTC CASSQDMGAPYEQYF
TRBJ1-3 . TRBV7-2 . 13 TGTGCCAGCAGCCGCGGGGTTCTAAACACCATATATTTT CASSRGVLNTIYF
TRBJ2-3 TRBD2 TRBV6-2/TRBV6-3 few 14 TGTGCCAGCAGTTCCTGGACTAGAACAGATACGCAGTATTTT CASSSWTRTDTQYF
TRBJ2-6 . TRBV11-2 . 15 TGTGCCAGCAGCTTCCAGGGAACCGGGGCCAACGTCCTGACTTTC CASSFQGTGANVLTF
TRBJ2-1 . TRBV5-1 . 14 TGCGCCAGCAGCACCGACTCAATTAACAATGAGCAGTTCTTC CASSTDSINNEQFF
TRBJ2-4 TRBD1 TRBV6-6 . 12 TGTGCCAGCAGCCGGGACAGAGGCATTCAGTACTTC CASSRDRGIQYF
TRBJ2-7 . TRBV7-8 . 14 TGTGCCAGCAGCTTCCGCCCTAGCTCCTACGAGCAGTACTTC CASSFRPSSYEQYF
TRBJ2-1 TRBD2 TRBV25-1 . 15 TGTGCCAGCAGTGAACGAACTAGCGGGGCTAATGAGCAGTTCTTC CASSERTSGANEQFF
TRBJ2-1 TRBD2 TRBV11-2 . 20 TGTGCCAGCAGCTTAGATCTCGGGACTAGCGGGAGGAAGGTGGTCCATGAGCAGTTCTTC CASSLDLGTSGRKVVHEQFF
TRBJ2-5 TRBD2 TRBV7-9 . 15 TGTGCCAGCAGGACTAGCGGGAGGGCCGGGAAGACCCAGTACTTC CASRTSGRAGKTQYF
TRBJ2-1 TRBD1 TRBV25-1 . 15 TGTGCCAGCAGTGCGGACAGGAGCTCCTACAATGAGCAGTTCTTC CASSADRSSYNEQFF
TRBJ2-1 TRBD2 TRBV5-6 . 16 TGTGCCAGCAGCATCCTGACTAGCGGGGACTCCAATGAGCAGTTCTTC CASSILTSGDSNEQFF
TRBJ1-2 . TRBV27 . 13 TGTGCCGGAGTAAAACAGGGAACAGAAGGCTACACCTTC CAGVKQGTEGYTF
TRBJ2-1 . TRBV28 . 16 TGTGCCAGCAGTCCCCGTGGTGTTCGGGGGAACAATGAGCAGTTCTTC CASSPRGVRGNNEQFF
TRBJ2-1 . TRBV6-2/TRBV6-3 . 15 TGTGCCAGCAGTTACTCCCAACTGCCCTACAATGAGCAGTTCTTC CASSYSQLPYNEQFF
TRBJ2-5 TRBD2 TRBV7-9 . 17 TGTGCCAGCAGCCCCGAGACTAGCGGGAGGGCCGGGCGGACCCAGTACTTC CASSPETSGRAGRTQYF
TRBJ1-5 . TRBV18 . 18 TGTGCCAGCTCACCGGTTTTCCCGGGGGACCTTAACAATCAGCCCCAGCATTTT CASSPVFPGDLNNQPQHF
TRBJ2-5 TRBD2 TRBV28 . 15 TGTGCCAGCAGTACTAGCGGGAGGGCCCAGGAGACCCAGTACTTC CASSTSGRAQETQYF
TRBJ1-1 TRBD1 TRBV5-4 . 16 TGTGCCAGCAGCTTGGGTCGGACAGGGGGAAACACTGAAGCTTTCTTT CASSLGRTGGNTEAFF
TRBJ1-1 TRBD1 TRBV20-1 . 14 TGCAGTGCTAGTCGACAACAGGGGGCTTTTGAAGCTTTCTTT CSASRQQGAFEAFF
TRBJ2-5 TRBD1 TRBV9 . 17 TGTGCCAGCAGCGCCGCTCGGCGGACAGGGGCGCGAGAGACCCAGTACTTC CASSAARRTGARETQYF
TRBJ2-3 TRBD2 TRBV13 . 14 TGTGCCAGCCAAGAAGCGGGGCCCACAGATACGCAGTATTTT CASQEAGPTDTQYF
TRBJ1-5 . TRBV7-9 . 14 TGTGCCAGCAGCATAGGACAGTTTAATCAGCCCCAGCATTTT CASSIGQFNQPQHF
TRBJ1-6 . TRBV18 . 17 TGTGCCAGCTCACCAAGTACCGAGAGCTCCTATAATTCACCCCTCCACTTT CASSPSTESSYNSPLHF
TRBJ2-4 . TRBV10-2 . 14 TGCGCCAGCAGCCCGGGACTAGCCAAAAACATTCAGTACTTC CASSPGLAKNIQYF
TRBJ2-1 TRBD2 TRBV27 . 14 TGTGCCAGCAGTTCCATAGCGGGAAGCAATGAGCAGTTCTTC CASSSIAGSNEQFF
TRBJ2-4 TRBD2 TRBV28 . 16 TGTGCCAGCAGTCAAACTAGCGGGGGGTCCAAAAACATTCAGTACTTC CASSQTSGGSKNIQYF
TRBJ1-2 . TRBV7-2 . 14 TGTGCCAGCAGCTTAGGGACTTTATATGATGGCTACACCTTC CASSLGTLYDGYTF
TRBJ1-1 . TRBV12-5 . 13 TGTGCTAGTGGTTTAGGGGGATCCACTGAAGCTTTCTTT CASGLGGSTEAFF
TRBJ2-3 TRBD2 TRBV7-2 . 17 TGTGCCAGCAGCTTAGAACTAGCGGGAATAGGGACAGATACGCAGTATTTT CASSLELAGIGTDTQYF